These 18 T cell receptor beta chains came from one sample sequenced in a study of cytomegalovirus exposure and HLA in healthy donors. Primers included in the PCR were 60 Vbeta and 13 Jbeta primers. Assay: immunoSEQ multiplex PCR; the TCRdb copy retains only in-frame clones and omits some. This table holds around 120,000 clones, 80% found once. Sequenced: PBMCs. The receptors stem from a female donor in good health and CMV-seropositive.

The chain carries TRBV15 and TRBJ1-1, with 10 bases fitting TRBD1. V lost 5 bases, J lost 2 bases, and 5 bases stayed unmatched. CDR1 is LNHNV, CDR2 YYDKDF, per germline (reference sequence). The CDR3 runs to 15 residues. Written as DNA, the CDR3 is TGTGCCACCAGCCATAGACAGGGGGCAAACACTGAAGCTTTCTTT. It is translated as CATSHRQGANTEAFF. Full variable domain (rest looked up from reference TRBV15 and TRBJ1-1): DAMVIQNPRYQVTQFGKPVTLSCSQTLNHNVMYWYQQKSSQAPKLLFHYYDKDFNNEADTPDNFQSRRPNTSFCFLDIRSPGLGDTAMYLCATSHRQGANTEAFFGQGTRLTVV.

The chain joins TRBV18 to TRBJ2-2; possible D gene TRBD2, 6 bases. Germline lookup yields CDR1 KGHSH and CDR2 LQKENI. V dropped 4 bases and J dropped 3 bases, with 12 bases sitting between them. This CDR3 has 15 amino acids. CDR3 sequence (DNA): TGTGCCAGCTCACAAAGGGACTCGTACACCGGGGAGCTGTTTTTT. This codes for CASSQRDSYTGELFF.

The V call is TRBV6-5, the J call TRBJ1-1, with a tentative D call TRBD1 (6 bases). CDR3 length: 15 residues. Germline-derived CDR1 and CDR2 are MNHEY and SVGAGI. V lost 6 bases and J lost 0, with 14 bases in between. In DNA, the CDR3 is TGTGCCAGCAGACGACAGGTACCCATGAACACTGAAGCTTTCTTT. It yields the protein CASRRQVPMNTEAFF.

This chain joins TRBV30 and TRBJ1-1, with 9 bases that match TRBD1. Germline V gene lookup returns CDR1 GTSNPN and CDR2 SVGIG (reference sequence). V dropped 3 bases and J dropped 7; count of bases not matched to a gene: 6. This CDR3 contains 13 residues. CDR3 in DNA: TGTGCCTGGAGACGGACAGGGGATAATGAAGCTTTCTTT. Amino acid sequence: CAWRRTGDNEAFF.

The chain combines TRBV4-3 with TRBJ2-3, with D possibly matching TRBD1 (5 bases). There are 16 residues in the CDR3. Germline values: CDR1 LGHNA, CDR2 YSLEER. V was trimmed by 4 bases and J by 1 base, leaving 15 bases between them. CDR3 DNA: TGCGCCAGCAGCCCGAGTGGGGCCTCTGGCACAGATACGCAGTATTTT. This sequence encodes CASSPSGASGTDTQYF.

The chain uses TRBV7-9 and TRBJ1-5; maybe TRBD1 (6 bases). The ends were cut back, 1 base at V and 2 bases at J, with 15 bases in the middle. The CDR3 contains 17 residues. Germline V gene data show CDR1 as SEHNR and CDR2 as FQNEAQ (reference sequence). Here the CDR3 reads CASSLVAPGAGNQPQHF. CDR3 DNA sequence: TGTGCCAGCAGCTTAGTAGCCCCAGGGGCGGGCAATCAGCCCCAGCATTTT.

The CDR3 region has the DNA TGCGCCAGCAGCTTCAGCGTACTAGCGGGGGGCCTAGATACGCAGTATTTT. It codes for CASSFSVLAGGLDTQYF. The chain has TRBV5-1 and TRBJ2-3; 12 bases agree with TRBD2. There are 17 residues in the CDR3. Germline values: CDR1 SGHRS, CDR2 YFSETQ. Losses at the gene ends were 2 bases for V and 5 bases for J; bases not matched to a gene: 9.

This clone occurred a few times. V and J are TRBV30 and TRBJ1-4; 11 bases are shared with TRBD1. CDR1 GTSNPN and CDR2 SVGIG come from the germline V gene (reference sequence). J was trimmed by 8 bases and V by 1 base; bases with no gene match: 3. CDR3 length: 14 residues. The CDR3 reads CAWSGDRGEEKLFF. CDR3 in DNA: TGTGCCTGGAGTGGGGACAGGGGGGAAGAAAAACTGTTTTTT.

CDR3 loop: CASSEDRGYEKLFF. The CDR3 coding sequence is TGTGCCAGCAGCGAGGACAGGGGTTATGAAAAACTGTTTTTT. This chain uses TRBV5-4 with TRBJ1-4; TRBD1 aligns across 9 bases. J gave up 6 bases and V 4 bases, and 4 bases lay outside the gene matches. The CDR3 contains 14 residues. From germline, CDR1 is SGHNT and CDR2 YYREEE (reference sequence).

As DNA, the CDR3 is TGTGCCAGCAGCCTTCAAGAGACCCAGTACTTC. Encoded protein: CASSLQETQYF. The chain has TRBV7-8 and TRBJ2-5; unclear D gene. CDR3 length: 11 residues. Trimming left V 5 bases short and J 2 bases short, with 3 bases between. Germline V gene lookup returns CDR1 SGHVS and CDR2 FQNEAQ.

The chain links TRBV5-1 to TRBJ2-7; 7 nucleotides line up with TRBD2. Germline CDR1 reads SGHRS; CDR2 reads YFSETQ. V dropped 5 bases and J dropped 1; count of bases not matched to a gene: 6. This CDR3 contains 14 residues. CDR3 residues: CASSQPGGSYEQYF. In DNA, the CDR3 is TGCGCCAGCAGTCAACCGGGAGGTTCCTACGAGCAGTACTTC.

The chain links TRBV28 to TRBJ1-6; 8 bases map to TRBD1. CDR1 and CDR2 from the germline V gene are MDHEN and SYDVKM. V gave up 10 bases and J gave up 7 bases; unmatched junction bases: 6. This CDR3 region has 13 residues. The CDR3 DNA reads TGTGCCATAAGGGGACAGGAGAATTCACCCCTCCACTTT. It codes for CAIRGQENSPLHF. The entire variable domain, with the rest obtained from reference TRBV28 and TRBJ1-6, is as follows: DVKVTQSSRYLVKRTGEKVFLECVQDMDHENMFWYRQDPGLGLRLIYFSYDVKMKEKGDIPEGYSVSREKKERFSLILESASTNQTSMYLCAIRGQENSPLHFGNGTRLTVT.

This clone was detected a few times. This chain uses TRBV7-2 with TRBJ2-3, with 7 bases that match TRBD2. Looked up from germline, CDR1 is SGHTA and CDR2 is FQGNSA. The CDR3 runs 15 residues. Unmatched junction bases numbered 7, after V lost 5 bases and J lost 2 bases. CDR3 in DNA: TGTGCCAGCAGCGGGGACTACACGCACACAGATACGCAGTATTTT. Protein product: CASSGDYTHTDTQYF.

As regards this clone: Other nucleotide sequences in the sample specify the same CDR3. The chain links TRBV29-1 to TRBJ2-3; the D gene is possibly TRBD2 (6 bases). V lost 5 bases to trimming and J lost 2 bases, with 11 bases between them. The length of the CDR3 is 13 residues. Germline values: CDR1 SQVTM, CDR2 ANQGSEA. CDR3 DNA: TGCAGCGTTACCCGGGGACTCACAGATACGCAGTATTTT. It yields the protein CSVTRGLTDTQYF.

This chain connects TRBV7-7 to TRBJ2-7, with D tentatively TRBD1 (6 bases). Trimming removed 5 bases at V and 4 bases at J, with 15 bases between. Germline loops: CDR1 SSHAT, CDR2 FNYEAQ (reference sequence). The CDR3 extends over 14 amino acids. CDR3 in DNA: TGTGCCAGCAGCCCTGTCGAGGGGGAGTACGAGCAGTACTTC. Protein: CASSPVEGEYEQYF.

This clone was counted between two and nine times. V usage is TRBV14 and J usage is TRBJ1-1; D perhaps matches TRBD1 (5 bases). This CDR3 region has 14 residues. Trimming cost V 6 bases and J 8 bases, with 19 bases left between them. Germline values: CDR1 SGHDN, CDR2 FVKESK. The CDR3 here is CASRPLTARREAFF. CDR3 sequence (DNA): TGTGCCAGCAGACCTTTGACAGCGCGCAGGGAAGCTTTCTTT.

The chain combines TRBV5-1 with TRBJ2-7; 12 bases align to TRBD2. With 7 bases clipped from V and 6 bases from J, the junction kept 8 bases outside the gene matches. The CDR3 is made up of 14 amino acids. CDR1 is SGHRS and CDR2 is YFSETQ in the germline V gene. CDR3 region: CASSELAGGLEQYF. The CDR3 bases are TGCGCCAGCTCCGAACTAGCGGGGGGCCTCGAGCAGTACTTC.

CDR3 loop: CATNPNGLHGYTF. CDR3 DNA sequence: TGTGCCACCAATCCGAACGGACTCCATGGCTACACCTTC. This chain uses TRBV6-5 with TRBJ1-2; D not resolved. The CDR3 extends over 13 amino acids. V was clipped by 10 bases and J by 6 bases, with 18 bases between them. From germline, CDR1 is MNHEY and CDR2 SVGAGI.